These 9 T cell receptor beta chains were sequenced from one sample in a study of blood T cell repertoires in COVID-19. Sequencing was performed with immunoSEQ multiplex PCR; in TCRdb, only in-frame clones are kept and a portion is missing. The table shows about 150,000 clones, with 80% to 90% occurring only once. The sequenced material came from peripheral blood. The receptors here all came from a man aged 45-60 years with active COVID-19.

This chain links TRBV4-1 with TRBJ1-5, with a weak D call TRBD1 (5 bases). The CDR3 runs to 16 residues. Trimming cost V 3 bases and J 4 bases, with 16 bases left between them. CDR1 and CDR2 (germline): MGHRA, YSYEKL. The CDR3 reads CASSQNAGGGNQPQHF. The CDR3 region has the DNA TGCGCCAGCAGCCAGAACGCCGGGGGGGGGAATCAGCCCCAGCATTTT.

The count of this clone is one. The chain recombines TRBV9 with TRBJ2-5, with D perhaps matching TRBD2 (6 bases). Germline V gene data show CDR1 as SGDLS and CDR2 as YYNGEE. This CDR3 spans 12 amino acids. V was pared by 8 bases and J by 4 bases, with 12 bases between. The CDR3 here is CASSKGGETQYF. CDR3 nucleotide sequence: TGTGCCAGTAGCAAGGGAGGAGAGACCCAGTACTTC.

This clone has a handful of counts. The CDR3 DNA reads as TGTGCCAGCAGGAGAATGGGACAGGGGGACTATGGCTACACCTTC. Its translation: CASRRMGQGDYGYTF. The rearrangement joins TRBV27 to TRBJ1-2; TRBD1 agrees at 11 bases. CDR1 is MNHEY and CDR2 is SMNVEV in the germline V gene (reference sequence). The CDR3 is 15 amino acids. V was clipped by 6 bases and J by 3 bases; unmatched bases: 6.

The rearrangement links TRBV7-2 to TRBJ2-2; D unclear. Per the germline V gene, CDR1 is SGHTA and CDR2 is FQGNSA. Trimming left V 5 bases short and J 6 bases short, with 13 bases between. This CDR3 has 14 amino acids. The CDR3 here is CASSLRVLPGELFF. The CDR3 coding sequence is TGTGCCAGCAGCCTCCGGGTACTCCCCGGGGAGCTGTTTTTT.

This chain joins TRBV3-1 (or the pseudogene TRBV3-2) and TRBJ1-3; possibly TRBD1 for D (5 bases). The V gene's germline CDR1 is LGHDT and CDR2 YNNKEL (reference sequence). V was trimmed by 5 bases and J by 3 bases, leaving 11 bases between them. The CDR3 covers 14 residues. The CDR3 nucleotides are TGTGCCAGCAGCTTGGGCGGGGGTGGAAACACCATATATTTT. Protein sequence: CASSLGGGGNTIYF.

The rearrangement joins TRBV6-2 or TRBV6-3 to TRBJ1-4; D unresolved. Germline CDR1 MNHEY, CDR2 SVGEGT. The V gene lost 3 bases and the J gene lost 0 bases, with 14 bases spanning the gap. The CDR3 spans 17 residues. The CDR3 DNA is TGTGCCAGCAGTTATCCTAGCTTGCGGACAACTAATGAAAAACTGTTTTTT. This gives the protein CASSYPSLRTTNEKLFF.

This clone occurred a few times. The V call is TRBV9, the J call TRBJ2-1, with 12 bases aligning to TRBD2. Germline V CDR1 and CDR2: SGDLS, YYNGEE. V trimming: 4 bases; J trimming: 5 bases; junction bases outside the gene matches: 4. This CDR3 contains 15 residues. The CDR3 region is CASSPPSGGDNEQFF. The CDR3 region has the DNA TGTGCCAGCAGCCCCCCTAGCGGGGGGGACAATGAGCAGTTCTTC.

This chain links TRBV3-1 (or the pseudogene TRBV3-2) with TRBJ1-2, with TRBD1 matching over 10 bases. The V segment lost 4 bases and the J segment 4 bases; nucleotides outside the gene matches: 3. Per the germline V gene, CDR1 is LGHDT and CDR2 is YNNKEL (reference sequence). The CDR3 extends over 14 amino acids. CDR3 nucleotides: TGTGCCAGCAGCCCTGACAGGGGGCGCTATGGCTACACCTTC. This gives the protein CASSPDRGRYGYTF.

This rearrangement joins TRBV6-5 to TRBJ1-1, with 7 bases that match TRBD1. The CDR3 is 15 amino acids. Trimming cost V 6 bases and J 3 bases; bases outside gene matches: 10. The germline gives CDR1 MNHEY, CDR2 SVGAGI. CDR3 sequence: CASRVQGSRDTEAFF. The CDR3 DNA reads as TGTGCCAGCAGAGTACAGGGGAGTAGGGACACTGAAGCTTTCTTT.